Listed here are 24 T cell receptor beta chains from one sample, sequenced in a study of cytomegalovirus exposure and HLA in healthy donors (dated by TCRdb to 2015 to 2018). The library was produced with the immunoSEQ multiplex PCR assay. The table was pulled from immuneACCESS by TCRdb, which kept in-frame rearrangements only. Such tables lose some clones; where checked, under half of the loss comes from unresolved V genes, and the rest has no known cause. Here the sample has about 180,000 clones; about 85% occur a single time. The top ten constitute approximately 15% of the sample. Source material: PBMCs. The receptor set was obtained from a young man in good health and CMV-seropositive.

This clone has at least ten counts. The J gene is TRBJ2-5, the V gene TRBV5-4; 10 positions agree with TRBD2. The V and J ends lost 0 bases and 4 bases, in that order; junction bases with no gene match: 0. The germline V gene encodes CDR1 SGHNT and CDR2 YYREEE (reference sequence). The CDR3 extends over 14 amino acids. CDR3 sequence: CASSLGLAGETQYF. CDR3 in DNA: TGTGCCAGCAGCTTGGGACTAGCGGGAGAGACCCAGTACTTC. Supplemented by reference TRBV5-4 and TRBJ2-5, the full variable domain reads ETGVTQSPTHLIKTRGQQVTLRCSSQSGHNTVSWYQQALGQGPQFIFQYYREEENGRGNFPPRFSGLQFPNYSSELNVNALELDDSALYLCASSLGLAGETQYFGPGTRLLVL.

The rearrangement uses TRBV6-6 and TRBJ1-3, with 10 positions matching TRBD1. Germline CDR1 MNHNY, CDR2 SVGAGI (reference sequence). This CDR3 is built from 16 residues. The ends lost 6 bases at V and 3 bases at J; junction bases unmatched: 8. The CDR3 nucleotides are TGTGCCAGCAGCCCTCGACAGGGGGCGGGTGGAAACACCATATATTTT. It specifies CASSPRQGAGGNTIYF.

The rearrangement joins TRBV29-1 to TRBJ1-2, with 11 bases fitting TRBD1. This CDR3 is built from 13 residues. The germline V gene has CDR1 SQVTM and CDR2 ANQGSEA. J lost 4 bases, V lost 7 bases, and 5 bases had no gene match. CDR3: CSALGTGGYGYTF. The CDR3 DNA is TGCAGCGCGCTCGGGACAGGGGGCTATGGCTACACCTTC.

The chain joins TRBV21-1 to TRBJ2-1; TRBD1, the table's D call, lacks a check against the DNA. TRBV21-1 constitutes a pseudogene. This CDR3 contains 14 residues. The CDR3: CASSKDRGRNEQFF. The CDR3 DNA reads TGTGCCAGCAGCAAAGACAGGGGGCGCAATGAGCAGTTCTTC.

The chain carries TRBV7-2 and TRBJ1-6; D is undetermined. CDR1 SGHTA and CDR2 FQGNSA come from the germline V gene. V shed 5 bases and J shed 7 bases, with 12 bases lying between them. This CDR3 contains 14 residues. The CDR3 nucleotides read TGTGCCAGCAGCGTGTGGGCCGCAAATTCACCCCTCCACTTT. Its protein is CASSVWAANSPLHF.

V is TRBV11-2 and J is TRBJ2-2; no definite D call. The V end was cut by 4 bases, the J end by 4 bases, with 7 bases between. Germline CDR1 SGHAT, CDR2 FQNNGV. CDR3 length: 13 residues. The CDR3 DNA sequence: TGTGCCAGCAGCTCGACGGGCACCGGGGAGCTGTTTTTT. It encodes CASSSTGTGELFF.

The CDR3 spells CASSLIKGGVTEAFF. The CDR3, as DNA: TGTGCCAGCAGTTTAATTAAAGGGGGCGTCACTGAAGCTTTCTTT. The gene calls are TRBV28 and TRBJ1-1; 7 nucleotides line up with TRBD1. The germline V gene encodes CDR1 MDHEN and CDR2 SYDVKM. This CDR3 has 15 amino acids. Trimming took 2 bases from V and 4 from J; bases not matched to a gene: 7.

The chain employs TRBV9 and TRBJ2-6; D possibly corresponds to TRBD1 (5 bases). V was pared by 1 base and J by 1 base, with 9 bases between. The CDR3 loop spans 16 amino acids. Germline assignment: CDR1 SGDLS and CDR2 YYNGEE. CDR3 amino acids: CASSVTGASGANVLTF. Here the CDR3 DNA reads TGTGCCAGCAGCGTAACAGGAGCTTCTGGGGCCAACGTCCTGACTTTC. Supplemented by reference TRBV9 and TRBJ2-6, the full variable domain reads DSGVTQTPKHLITATGQRVTLRCSPRSGDLSVYWYQQSLDQGLQFLIQYYNGEERAKGNILERFSAQQFPDLHSELNLSSLELGDSALYFCASSVTGASGANVLTFGAGSRLTVL.

The gene calls are TRBV14 and TRBJ2-3; D uncertain. V shed 4 bases and J shed 2 bases, with 10 bases lying between them. The length of the CDR3 is 14 residues. CDR1 is SGHDN, CDR2 FVKESK, per germline. The CDR3 spells CASSPESHTDTQYF. In nucleotides, the CDR3 is TGTGCCAGCAGCCCCGAGAGTCACACAGATACGCAGTATTTT.

The chain links TRBV6-5 to TRBJ2-7; a weak D match, TRBD2 (6 bases). Trimming pared 6 bases from V and 0 bases from J, leaving 15 bases between. The CDR3 totals 15 residues. Germline V gene lookup returns CDR1 MNHEY and CDR2 SVGAGI. CDR3 sequence (DNA): TGTGCCAGCAGGGTGGAGGGCCCCCACTCCTACGAGCAGTACTTC. Translated: CASRVEGPHSYEQYF.

The J gene is TRBJ2-7, the V gene TRBV10-1; 9 bases are shared with TRBD2. Per germline, CDR1 WNHNN and CDR2 SYGVQD (reference sequence). CDR3 size: 16 residues. Germline trimming cut 2 bases from V and 7 bases from J; bases unmatched to any gene: 12. This CDR3 reads CASSEAGGPVIGEQYF. The CDR3 DNA reads as TGCGCCAGCAGTGAGGCGGGAGGGCCGGTGATCGGGGAGCAGTACTTC.

This clone is a singleton in its sample. The chain joins TRBV5-5 to TRBJ2-7; 10 bases agree with TRBD2. J gave up 7 bases and V 4 bases, and 11 bases lay outside the gene matches. The CDR3 runs to 15 residues. Germline CDR1 is SGHKS and CDR2 is YYEKEE (reference sequence). DNA for the CDR3: TGTGCCAGCAGCGCCGGGACTAGCGTTGGTGAGGAGCAGTACTTC. This encodes CASSAGTSVGEEQYF.

The CDR3 reads CASSTGLAGTETQYF. CDR3 nucleotide sequence: TGTGCCAGTAGTACGGGACTAGCGGGGACGGAGACCCAGTACTTC. This chain uses TRBV19 with TRBJ2-5; TRBD2 aligns across 13 bases. The CDR3 sequence is 15 residues long. CDR1 and CDR2 (germline): LNHDA, SQIVND (reference sequence). Trimming at V came to 4 bases and at J to 5 bases, leaving 4 bases not matched to a gene.

The table lists this clone with a few counts. Different DNA sequences within this sample yield the same CDR3. V and J are TRBV4-1 and TRBJ2-1; D is unclear. Trimming removed 0 bases at V and 5 bases at J, with 5 bases between. The CDR3 spans 13 residues. Germline CDR1 and CDR2: MGHRA and YSYEKL. CDR3: CASSQDTDNEQFF. DNA of the CDR3: TGCGCCAGCAGCCAAGATACTGACAATGAGCAGTTCTTC.

The V call is TRBV4-2, the J call TRBJ2-3, with 12 bases fitting TRBD2. There are 17 residues in the CDR3. V lost 1 base and J lost 3; bases outside the gene matches: 5. Germline V gene sequence: CDR1 LGHNA, CDR2 YNFKEQ. CDR3 loop: CASSQGLAGVKTDTQYF. The DNA for the CDR3 is TGTGCCAGCAGCCAAGGACTAGCGGGAGTCAAGACAGATACGCAGTATTTT.

This clone was recorded only once. The chain joins TRBV2 to TRBJ2-3; 15 bases are shared with TRBD2. Per the germline V gene, CDR1 is SNHLY and CDR2 is FYNNEI. The CDR3 consists of 16 residues. The trim removed 4 bases at V and 7 bases at J, leaving 6 bases unmatched. CDR3 DNA: TGTGCCAGCAGTGGCGGACTAGCGGGAGGGCTGAATACGCAGTATTTT. Translation gives CASSGGLAGGLNTQYF. The full variable domain, completed using reference TRBV2 and TRBJ2-3, is EPEVTQTPSHQVTQMGQEVILRCVPISNHLYFYWYRQILGQKVEFLVSFYNNEISEKSEIFDDQFSVERPDGSNFTLKIRSTKLEDSAMYFCASSGGLAGGLNTQYFGPGTRLTVL.

This clone came up a few times. This chain uses TRBV7-3 with TRBJ2-2, with 7 bases identical to TRBD2. CDR1 is SGHTA and CDR2 is FQGTGA in the germline V gene. After removal of 2 bases from V and 3 bases from J, the junction contained 0 bases not matched to a gene. This CDR3 region has 14 residues. CDR3 DNA sequence: TGTGCCAGCAGCTTACGGGGGGACACCGGGGAGCTGTTTTTT. It codes for CASSLRGDTGELFF.

This sequence joins TRBV14 and TRBJ1-1, with D hard to call. Trimming removed 1 base from V and 11 bases from J, with 11 bases in between. Per the germline V gene, CDR1 is SGHDN and CDR2 is FVKESK. The CDR3 contains 12 residues. The CDR3, as DNA: TGTGCCAGCAGCCAAGTCCTACAGCCGGCTTTCTTT. This translates into CASSQVLQPAFF.

The chain recombines TRBV2 with TRBJ1-3, with TRBD1 as a possible D gene (6 bases). The CDR3 runs 14 residues. Trimming cost V 6 bases and J 0 bases, with 9 bases left between them. CDR1 is SNHLY and CDR2 is FYNNEI in the germline V gene. The CDR3 coding sequence is TGTGCCAGCAGGGACAGCTACTCTGGAAACACCATATATTTT. This sequence encodes CASRDSYSGNTIYF.

V is TRBV28 and J is TRBJ1-6; D is unclear. The V end lost 5 bases, the J end lost 8 bases, and 16 bases lay between the germline ends. CDR3 length: 15 residues. Germline loops: CDR1 MDHEN, CDR2 SYDVKM. The CDR3 nucleotides read TGTGCCAGCAGTCCCCCCCGCCGGGGTCATTCACCCCTCCACTTT. It translates to CASSPPRRGHSPLHF.

In this sample, this clone turned up once. The V call is TRBV27, the J call TRBJ2-7; D is perhaps TRBD2 (6 bases). The CDR3 has 13 residues. The germline gives CDR1 MNHEY, CDR2 SMNVEV (reference sequence). With 4 bases removed from V and 3 bases from J, the gap between germline ends came to 10 bases. In DNA form, the CDR3 reads TGTGCCAGCAGTTGGCAGGGAGGCTACGAGCAGTACTTC. It translates to CASSWQGGYEQYF.

The chain links TRBV2 to TRBJ1-4; TRBD1 is a possible D gene (6 bases). Germline CDR1 reads SNHLY; CDR2 reads FYNNEI. Trimming left V 4 bases short and J 7 bases short, with 10 bases between. The length of the CDR3 is 13 residues. In nucleotides, the CDR3 is TGTGCCAGCAGTGGGACAGACTCTGAAAAACTGTTTTTT. This translates into CASSGTDSEKLFF.

The chain couples TRBV5-6 to TRBJ2-7; perhaps TRBD2 as D (6 bases). Germline CDR1 and CDR2: SGHDT and YYEEEE. The CDR3 sequence is 14 residues long. V was clipped by 4 bases and J by 7 bases, with 18 bases between them. The chain's CDR3 is CASSPDYRWQEQYF. The CDR3 DNA reads as TGTGCCAGCAGCCCGGACTATAGATGGCAGGAGCAGTACTTC. Filled out from reference TRBV5-6 and TRBJ2-7, the complete variable domain reads DAGVTQSPTHLIKTRGQQVTLRCSPKSGHDTVSWYQQALGQGPQFIFQYYEEEERQRGNFPDRFSGHQFPNYSSELNVNALLLGDSALYLCASSPDYRWQEQYFGPGTRLTVT.

This sequence joins TRBV28 and TRBJ1-2, with D perhaps matching TRBD1 (5 bases). This CDR3 is 15 amino acids long. The germline V and J ends were trimmed by 4 bases and 0 bases, with 12 bases remaining between them. Germline CDR1 and CDR2: MDHEN and SYDVKM. The CDR3 sequence: CASSSFGGSNYGYTF. The CDR3 coding sequence is TGTGCCAGCAGTTCGTTCGGGGGGTCTAACTATGGCTACACCTTC.